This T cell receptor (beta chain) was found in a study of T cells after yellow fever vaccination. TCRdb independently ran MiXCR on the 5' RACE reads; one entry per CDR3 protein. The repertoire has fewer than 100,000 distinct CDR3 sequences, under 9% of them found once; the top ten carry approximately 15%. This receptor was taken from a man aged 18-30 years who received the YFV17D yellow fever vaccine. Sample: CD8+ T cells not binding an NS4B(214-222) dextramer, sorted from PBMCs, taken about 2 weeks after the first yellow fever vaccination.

The CDR3 DNA reads as TGCGCCAGCAGCTCAAGGGTGTCGATCGGGGCCCAAGAGACCCAGTACTTC. Translating it yields CASSSRVSIGAQETQYF. V is TRBV4-1 and J is TRBJ2-5, with D possibly called TRBD1 or TRBD2 (5 bases each). Trimming removed 5 bases at V and 1 base at J, with 20 bases between. The germline V gene has CDR1 MGHRA and CDR2 YSYEKL. There are 17 residues in the CDR3.